A selection of T cell receptor beta chains follows, all from one sample in a study of response to subunit inactivated influenza vaccine. TCRdb independently ran MiXCR on the RT-PCR reads; one entry per CDR3 protein. The sample records about 650,000 distinct CDR3 sequences, about 15% being singletons. The source material was PBMCs from blood, sampled 14 days before vaccination. The receptors here all came from a man aged 45 to 65 who received an inactivated influenza vaccine. CDR3s include the opening cysteine and the closing phenylalanine or tryptophan. A D gene is named only where the DNA matches it firmly. Size is stated for part of the rows, as once, few or many counts, or as a class when the clone is expanded.

j_call d_call v_call clone_size cdr3_aa cdr3_nt
TRBJ2-1 TRBD2 TRBV6-1 few CASRRRTSGRYINEQFF TGTGCCAGCAGGCGCAGGACTAGCGGGAGGTACATCAATGAGCAGTTCTTC
TRBJ2-1 NA TRBV20-1 few CSELTDYNEQFF TGCAGTGAGTTGACAGACTACAATGAGCAGTTCTTC
TRBJ2-1 TRBD1 TRBV6-1 few CASSDGGTGADNEQFF TGTGCCAGCAGTGACGGAGGGACAGGGGCGGACAATGAGCAGTTCTTC
TRBJ1-5 NA TRBV15 few CATSSRRDPDSNQPQHF TGTGCCACCAGCAGTCGCCGGGACCCAGATAGCAATCAGCCCCAGCATTTT
TRBJ2-1 TRBD2 TRBV9 few CASSVVVSGNEQFF TGTGCCAGCAGCGTAGTAGTTAGCGGGAATGAGCAGTTCTTC
TRBJ2-1 NA TRBV12-3/TRBV12-4 once CASSRSGLSNEQFF TGTGCCAGCAGCCGGTCGGGTCTCTCTAATGAGCAGTTCTTC
TRBJ2-2 NA TRBV3-1 few CASSQVLGGELFF TGTGCCAGCAGCCAAGTGCTGGGCGGGGAGCTGTTTTTT
TRBJ1-4 NA TRBV6-1 NA CASTGSNLPTNEKLFF TGTGCCAGCACCGGCTCGAACCTCCCAACTAATGAAAAACTGTTTTTT
TRBJ1-6 TRBD1 TRBV12-3/TRBV12-4 NA CASSSSGDRHNSPLHF TGTGCCAGCAGTTCAAGTGGGGACAGACATAATTCACCCCTCCACTTT
TRBJ1-1 NA TRBV19 few CASKEAQTFTEAFF TGTGCCAGTAAGGAGGCACAAACCTTCACTGAAGCTTTCTTT
TRBJ1-5 NA TRBV4-3 NA CASSQDEGGGQPQHF TGCGCCAGCAGCCAAGATGAAGGGGGAGGTCAGCCCCAGCATTTT